A selection of T cell receptor beta chains follows, all from one sample in a study of response to subunit inactivated influenza vaccine. MiXCR was run by TCRdb on the RT-PCR reads, yielding one entry per CDR3 protein. The sample shows hundreds of thousands of distinct CDR3 sequences, 11% to 15% of them seen only once. Sequencing used PBMCs from blood, obtained around 14 days before vaccination. The receptors were gathered from a man in his forties or fifties who received an inactivated influenza vaccine. CDR3s include the opening cysteine and the closing phenylalanine or tryptophan. A D gene is named only where the DNA matches it firmly. Only part of the rows carry a size: once, few, many, or a class if the clone is expanded.

V,D,J,size,length,DNA,CDR3
TRBV5-4,-,TRBJ2-1,few,13,TGTGCCAGCAGCATACTAGCATATGGTGAGCAGTTCTTC,CASSILAYGEQFF
TRBV12-3/TRBV12-4,TRBD2,TRBJ2-1,many,15,TGTGCCAGCAGTACAGGGACTAGCGGTCACAATGAGCAGTTCTTC,CASSTGTSGHNEQFF
TRBV11-2,-,TRBJ2-7,-,15,TGTACCAGCAGCTTAGGCTCACCCTCATTCTACGAGCAGTACTTC,CTSSLGSPSFYEQYF
TRBV4-3,-,TRBJ2-3,-,16,TGCGCCAGCAGCCAAGAGGCAGCCAGGGCATCAGATACGCAGTATTTT,CASSQEAARASDTQYF
TRBV24-1,-,TRBJ2-5,-,16,TGTGCCACCAGTGATTTTTCGGGACGGACCCAAGAGACCCAGTACTTC,CATSDFSGRTQETQYF
TRBV28,-,TRBJ2-3,few,13,TGTGCCAGCAGTAGGCGGAGCACAGATACGCAGTATTTT,CASSRRSTDTQYF
TRBV7-8,-,TRBJ2-1,-,16,TGTGCCAGCAGCTTAGCCCGGGGACTCTCCTACAATGAGCAGTTCTTC,CASSLARGLSYNEQFF
TRBV7-2,-,TRBJ2-1,few,15,TGTGCCAGCAGAGAGCCGGGACTCCCCCTCCATGAGCAGTTCTTC,CASREPGLPLHEQFF
TRBV11-2,TRBD2,TRBJ2-7,-,15,TGTGCCAGCAGCTTAGCTAGCGGGACATTCTACGAGCAGTACTTC,CASSLASGTFYEQYF
TRBV7-2,TRBD1,TRBJ1-1,-,18,TGTGCCAGCAGCTTAGCACCGTTAGGGACAGGGATGAACACTGAAGCTTTCTTT,CASSLAPLGTGMNTEAFF
TRBV3-1,TRBD2,TRBJ2-3,many,17,TGTGCCAGCAGCCAAGAGGGAGGACTAGCGAGAGCAGATACGCAGTATTTT,CASSQEGGLARADTQYF
TRBV18,-,TRBJ1-1,-,15,TGTGCCAGCTCACCCCCCCTGGGAGGAGGGTCAAAAGCTTTCTTT,CASSPPLGGGSKAFF
TRBV5-5,TRBD1,TRBJ1-2,few,16,TGTGCCAGCAGCTGGGGACAGGGCGTCAATAACTATGGCTACACCTTC,CASSWGQGVNNYGYTF
TRBV14,-,TRBJ1-4,many,15,TGTGCCAGCAGCCAAGAGGTGGCTTTTAATGAAAAACTGTTTTTT,CASSQEVAFNEKLFF
TRBV20-1,-,TRBJ2-7,few,13,TGCAGTGCCGTAAACCGGGACGGAGACGAGCAGTACTTC,CSAVNRDGDEQYF
TRBV27,TRBD1,TRBJ2-1,-,16,TGTGCCAGCAGTTTATCGGGGACAGGGGGCGCCGGTGAGCAGTTCTTC,CASSLSGTGGAGEQFF
TRBV5-1,TRBD2,TRBJ2-1,-,17,TGCGCCAGCTTTTCCGGGACTAGCGGTTACTCCTACAATGAGCAGTTCTTC,CASFSGTSGYSYNEQFF
TRBV11-1,-,TRBJ1-6,-,13,TGTGCCAGCAGCCACAGGGCTGATTCACCCCTCCACTTT,CASSHRADSPLHF
TRBV5-6,-,TRBJ2-5,few,19,TGTGCCAGCAGCTTGGATCGGGACACGCACCGCCCAGCTCAAGAGACCCAGTACTTC,CASSLDRDTHRPAQETQYF
TRBV7-9,-,TRBJ2-5,few,17,TGTGCCAGCAGATCCAAACCGTGGGAAGGGAACCAAGAGACCCAGTACTTC,CASRSKPWEGNQETQYF
TRBV24-1,-,TRBJ1-1,few,12,TGTGCCACCAGTAGGGGAAACACTGAAGCTTTCTTT,CATSRGNTEAFF
TRBV7-8,-,TRBJ2-7,-,14,TGTGCCAGCAGCACCCAGGGACTCACCTACGAGCAGTACTTC,CASSTQGLTYEQYF
TRBV15,TRBD2,TRBJ2-5,-,16,TGTGCCACCAGCAGAGTCGGCGGGAGGGCCCGAGAGACCCAGTACTTC,CATSRVGGRARETQYF
TRBV28,-,TRBJ1-2,-,17,TGTGCCAGCAGTTCCCCCCGGGGCGGAGGCTCTAACTATGGCTACACCTTC,CASSSPRGGGSNYGYTF
TRBV24-1,-,TRBJ2-1,few,14,TGTGCCACCAGTGATCCGACCCACGGGAATGAGCAGTTCTTC,CATSDPTHGNEQFF
TRBV20-1,TRBD1,TRBJ2-7,few,14,TGCAGTGCTCAAGGACAGGGGAGCTCCTACGAGCAGTACTTC,CSAQGQGSSYEQYF
TRBV14,-,TRBJ1-4,-,15,TGTGCCAGCAGCCAAGATTCGACCACTAGTGAAAAACTGTTTTTT,CASSQDSTTSEKLFF
TRBV12-3/TRBV12-4,TRBD2,TRBJ2-5,few,15,TGTGCCAGCAGTCCAAGGACTAGCGGGGAGGGGGCCCAGTACTTC,CASSPRTSGEGAQYF
TRBV14,-,TRBJ2-1,few,15,TGTGCCAGCAGCCGACTGGGAAGGGCGTCCAATGAGCAGTTCTTC,CASSRLGRASNEQFF
TRBV10-3,TRBD1,TRBJ2-5,few,14,TGTGCCATCAGCGGTCATGGGACAGAGGAGACCCAGTACTTC,CAISGHGTEETQYF
TRBV4-2,-,TRBJ2-7,many,15,TGTGCCAGCAGCCAAGGCTCCGGGGGTTCCTACGAGCAGTACTTC,CASSQGSGGSYEQYF
TRBV20-1,TRBD2,TRBJ2-7,-,15,TGCAGTGCTAGAGATGGGGGCGGGAGGGGCTACGAGCAGTACTTC,CSARDGGGRGYEQYF
TRBV7-8,-,TRBJ2-3,few,14,TGTGCCAGCAGCTTAGCACCGATTTGGGATACGCAGTATTTT,CASSLAPIWDTQYF
TRBV5-1,TRBD1,TRBJ2-2,-,17,TGCGCCAGCAGCTTGGGTCCGGGACAGGAGATCACCGGGGAGCTGTTTTTT,CASSLGPGQEITGELFF
TRBV10-3,-,TRBJ1-6,few,13,TGTGCCATCGGTACCCTAGCTAATTCACCCCTCCACTTT,CAIGTLANSPLHF
TRBV5-1,-,TRBJ2-1,few,15,TGCGCCAGCAGCTTGGCCGTGAATGGGGGTGATGAGCAGTTCTTC,CASSLAVNGGDEQFF
TRBV20-1,-,TRBJ1-4,-,14,TGCAGTGCTCTCAGAATAAACCCTAATGAAAAACTGTTTTTT,CSALRINPNEKLFF
TRBV2,-,TRBJ2-4,few,14,TGTGCCAGCAGGGAATCTGGGGCCAAAAACATTCAGTACTTC,CASRESGAKNIQYF
TRBV20-1,-,TRBJ1-4,many,16,TGCAGTGCTAGAGATCTTCCGGGACGTTCTAATGAAAAACTGTTTTTT,CSARDLPGRSNEKLFF
TRBV12-3/TRBV12-4,-,TRBJ2-1,-,15,TGTGCCAGCAGTTTTATTGGGAACTCCTACAATGAGCAGTTCTTC,CASSFIGNSYNEQFF
TRBV7-9,-,TRBJ2-7,-,13,TGTGCCAGCAGCTTAGGGGCAGGGTCCGAGCAGTACTTC,CASSLGAGSEQYF
TRBV20-1,TRBD2,TRBJ2-1,-,17,TGCAGTGCTAGAGCAACCCGGACTAGCGGGTCCTACAATGAGCAGTTCTTC,CSARATRTSGSYNEQFF
TRBV14,-,TRBJ2-1,-,15,TGTGCCAGCAGTCCCGACTGGAGCTCCTACAATGAGCAGTTCTTC,CASSPDWSSYNEQFF
TRBV15,-,TRBJ2-7,few,13,TGTGCCACCAGCAGAGAGGCAGGAGAGGAGCAGTACTTC,CATSREAGEEQYF
TRBV18,-,TRBJ2-1,-,16,TGTGCCAGCTCACCACGGGGTCAGAGCTCCTACAATGAGCAGTTCTTC,CASSPRGQSSYNEQFF
TRBV28,-,TRBJ2-2,few,16,TGTGCCAGCAGTTTATGGGTGGGAGTCAGCACCGGGGAGCTGTTTTTT,CASSLWVGVSTGELFF
TRBV12-3/TRBV12-4,TRBD1,TRBJ2-5,-,13,TGTGCCAGCAGGGGGACAGGGAGAGAGACCCAGTACTTC,CASRGTGRETQYF
TRBV7-9,TRBD1,TRBJ2-2,few,17,TGTGCCAGCAGCTTATTTCGGGCAGGGGGCCGGACCGGGGAGCTGTTTTTT,CASSLFRAGGRTGELFF